A single sample gave rise to the 18 T cell receptor beta chains below, sequenced in a study of Tregs in tolerant kidney transplant recipients. The assay was immunoSEQ multiplex PCR, and TCRdb's table has in-frame clones only and misses some. The data contain roughly 1,700 clones, 48% of them singletons. Their specific antigens are unknown. The sample taken for sequencing was Tregs from blood cultured with allogeneic cells. These receptors were taken from a human donor in good health.

The DNA of the CDR3 is TGTGCCAGCACCTCCTGGTGGTCCGGTTACACCTTC. This sequence encodes CASTSWWSGYTF. V gene TRBV7-9 combines with J gene TRBJ1-2; D gene uncertain. Per germline, CDR1 SEHNR and CDR2 FQNEAQ (reference sequence). Trimming pared 7 bases from V and 11 bases from J, leaving 17 bases between. The CDR3 is 12 amino acids.

This clone was seen a few times. This chain uses TRBV11-2 with TRBJ2-7, with a possible D match to TRBD1 (5 bases). This CDR3 region has 13 residues. The V end lost 5 bases, the J end lost 6 bases, and 14 bases lay between the germline ends. CDR1 and CDR2 (germline): SGHAT, FQNNGV. The CDR3, as DNA: TGTGCCAGCAGCCCAGGGTTGGTCGTCGAGCAGTACTTC. Protein: CASSPGLVVEQYF. Using reference TRBV11-2 and TRBJ2-7 for the parts outside the CDR3, the full variable domain is EAGVAQSPRYKIIEKRQSVAFWCNPISGHATLYWYQQILGQGPKLLIQFQNNGVVDDSQLPKDRFSAERLKGVDSTLKIQPAKLEDSAVYLCASSPGLVVEQYFGPGTRLTVT.

V usage is TRBV18 and J usage is TRBJ2-4, with 9 bases matching TRBD1. Germline V lookup: CDR1 KGHSH, CDR2 LQKENI. V gave up 1 base and J gave up 8 bases; unmatched junction bases: 3. CDR3 length equals 14 residues. CDR3 coding DNA: TGTGCCAGCTCACCACGACAGGGGGGGCACATTCAGTACTTC. It codes for CASSPRQGGHIQYF.

The genes are TRBV7-2 and TRBJ1-2, with 8 bases aligning to TRBD1. The CDR3 has 15 residues. V lost 5 bases, J lost 4 bases, and 9 bases stayed unmatched. Germline V CDR1 and CDR2: SGHTA, FQGNSA. CDR3 in amino acids: CASSPRTGRTYGYTF. The CDR3 DNA follows: TGTGCCAGCAGCCCTCGGACAGGGAGAACCTATGGCTACACCTTC.

The chain couples TRBV20-1 to TRBJ2-3; D is undetermined. V was trimmed by 5 bases and J by 5 bases, leaving 8 bases between them. CDR3 length equals 11 residues. CDR1 and CDR2 from the germline V gene are DFQATT and SNEGSKA (reference sequence). CDR3 in amino acids: CSAHYLDTQYF. In DNA, the CDR3 is TGCAGTGCTCACTATTTAGATACGCAGTATTTT.

Here the CDR3 DNA reads TGTGCCAGTAGTAGGGGCCCCGCGGGGACTGAAGCTTTCTTT. Translated: CASSRGPAGTEAFF. The rearrangement links TRBV19 to TRBJ1-1, with D maybe TRBD1 (5 bases). CDR3 length: 14 residues. CDR1 and CDR2 (germline): LNHDA, SQIVND (reference sequence). Trimming removed 4 bases from V and 5 bases from J, with 14 bases in between. Combining the CDR3 with reference TRBV19 and TRBJ1-1 gives the whole variable domain DGGITQSPKYLFRKEGQNVTLSCEQNLNHDAMYWYRQDPGQGLRLIYYSQIVNDFQKGDIAEGYSVSREKKESFPLTVTSAQKNPTAFYLCASSRGPAGTEAFFGQGTRLTVV.

With regard to this clone: At one end the junction does not follow the germline gene, possibly because of a read error. This chain connects TRBV5-4 to TRBJ1-1; 7 bases are a match to TRBD1. This CDR3 is 15 amino acids long. The germline V gene has CDR1 SGHNT and CDR2 YYREEE (reference sequence). CDR3 amino acids: CASSFRQGLNTEAFF. CDR3 coding DNA: TGCGCCAGCAGCTTTCGACAGGGCTTGAACACTGAAGCTTTCTTT.

In its sample, this clone ranks as large. This chain connects TRBV7-2 to TRBJ2-7; D call uncertain. The V end was cut by 2 bases, the J end by 3 bases, with 5 bases between. This CDR3 comprises 12 residues. Germline V gives CDR1 SGHTA, CDR2 FQGNSA. The DNA for the CDR3 is TGTGCCAGCAGCTTAAACAGCTACGAGCAGTACTTC. It codes for CASSLNSYEQYF.

Comment on this clone: Mismatch with germline at one junction end may stem from a read error. The V and J genes are TRBV5-5 and TRBJ1-1, with TRBD1 identical over 7 bases. Germline values: CDR1 SGHKS, CDR2 YYEKEE (reference sequence). The CDR3 sequence is 15 residues long. The CDR3, as DNA: TGCGCCAGCAGCTTTCGACAGGGCTTGAACACTGAAGCTTTCTTT. Amino acid sequence: CASSFRQGLNTEAFF.

Only a few counts were recorded for this clone. V usage is TRBV21-1 and J usage is TRBJ2-7; TRBD1 reflects the table's D call only, with no check against the DNA. TRBV21-1 is a recognized pseudogene. CDR3 length: 13 amino acids. CDR3 region: CASDRKGADEQYF. CDR3 nucleotide sequence: TGTGCCAGCGACCGGAAGGGGGCCGACGAGCAGTACTTC.

This clone has just a few counts. The chain joins TRBV5-6 to TRBJ2-7, with unresolved D. V shed 1 base and J shed 7 bases, with 15 bases lying between them. Germline values: CDR1 SGHDT, CDR2 YYEEEE. The CDR3 extends over 14 amino acids. The CDR3 loop is CASSLYGAPTEQYF. The CDR3 coding sequence is TGTGCCAGCAGCTTGTACGGCGCTCCTACGGAGCAGTACTTC.

The genes are TRBV7-2 and TRBJ1-3; D may be TRBD1 (6 bases). The germline gives CDR1 SGHTA, CDR2 FQGNSA. The CDR3 totals 14 residues. The ends were cut back, 1 base at V and 8 bases at J, with 12 bases in the middle. The CDR3 loop reads CASSLGRGGHTIYF. For the CDR3, the DNA is TGTGCCAGCAGCTTAGGTAGAGGGGGTCACACCATATATTTT.

The J gene is TRBJ1-6, the V gene TRBV7-3; 8 bases map to TRBD1. The trim removed 5 bases at V and 11 bases at J, leaving 5 bases unmatched. The CDR3 covers 13 residues. Germline V lookup: CDR1 SGHTA, CDR2 FQGTGA. The CDR3 nucleotides read TGTGCCAGCAGCCCTACAGGGGGTACACCCCTCCACTTT. It codes for CASSPTGGTPLHF.

This clone showed up just a few times. The rearrangement links TRBV27 to TRBJ1-5, with a possible D match to TRBD1 (6 bases). Trimming pared 5 bases from V and 2 bases from J, leaving 13 bases between. Germline assignment: CDR1 MNHEY and CDR2 SMNVEV (reference sequence). The CDR3 consists of 15 residues. CDR3 protein: CASSATPGGNQPQHF. The CDR3 DNA follows: TGTGCCAGCAGTGCAACTCCAGGGGGCAATCAGCCCCAGCATTTT.

The chain employs TRBV7-2 and TRBJ2-3, with D tentatively TRBD2 (6 bases). The CDR3 is 14 amino acids. Germline V CDR1 and CDR2: SGHTA, FQGNSA. Trimming left V 1 base short and J 2 bases short, with 7 bases between. The CDR3 region is CASSLGDFTDTQYF. As DNA, the CDR3 is TGTGCCAGCAGCTTAGGGGACTTCACAGATACGCAGTATTTT.

The J gene is TRBJ1-2, the V gene TRBV4-2; D not resolved. Germline V gene sequence: CDR1 LGHNA, CDR2 YNFKEQ. Trimming removed 6 bases from V and 4 bases from J, with 18 bases in between. This CDR3 spans 15 amino acids. The CDR3 DNA is TGTGCCAGCAGTCGGATCCGTGGGCTTGGCTATGGCTACACCTTC. Amino acid sequence: CASSRIRGLGYGYTF.

The chain recombines TRBV18 with TRBJ2-6; maybe TRBD1 (6 bases). Deletions cut 8 bases from V and 4 bases from J, with 18 bases between. Germline CDR1 is KGHSH and CDR2 is LQKENI. This CDR3 contains 16 residues. The CDR3 coding sequence is TGTGCCAGCGCTGAAACAGGGCCTTTCGGGGCCAACGTCCTGACTTTC. This sequence encodes CASAETGPFGANVLTF.

The J gene is TRBJ2-1, the V gene TRBV5-6, with 10 bases aligning to TRBD2. Germline loops: CDR1 SGHDT, CDR2 YYEEEE. This CDR3 is 17 amino acids long. The J segment lost 7 bases and the V segment lost 0 bases, leaving 10 bases of the junction unmatched. CDR3 nucleotide sequence: TGTGCCAGCAGCTTGGGCCTTCTAGCGGGGGTCCTTAATGAGCAGTTCTTC. This sequence encodes CASSLGLLAGVLNEQFF. The variable domain in full, with the rest retrieved from reference TRBV5-6 and TRBJ2-1, is DAGVTQSPTHLIKTRGQQVTLRCSPKSGHDTVSWYQQALGQGPQFIFQYYEEEERQRGNFPDRFSGHQFPNYSSELNVNALLLGDSALYLCASSLGLLAGVLNEQFFGPGTRLTVL.